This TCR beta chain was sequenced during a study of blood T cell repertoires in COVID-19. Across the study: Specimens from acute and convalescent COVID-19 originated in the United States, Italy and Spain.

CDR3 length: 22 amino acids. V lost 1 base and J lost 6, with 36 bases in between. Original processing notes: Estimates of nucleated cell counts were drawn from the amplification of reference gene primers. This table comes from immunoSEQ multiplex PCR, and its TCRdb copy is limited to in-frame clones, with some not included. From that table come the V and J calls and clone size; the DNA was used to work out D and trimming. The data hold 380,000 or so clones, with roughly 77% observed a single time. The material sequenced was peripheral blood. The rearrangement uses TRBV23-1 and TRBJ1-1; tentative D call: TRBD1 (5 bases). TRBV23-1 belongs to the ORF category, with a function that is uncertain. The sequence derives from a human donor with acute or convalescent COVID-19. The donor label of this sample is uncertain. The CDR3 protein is CASSQLDGPTGGKEGSNPEAFF. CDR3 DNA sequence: TGCGCCAGCAGTCAATTAGACGGGCCGACGGGGGGTAAGGAGGGCTCAAACCCTGAAGCTTTCTTT.